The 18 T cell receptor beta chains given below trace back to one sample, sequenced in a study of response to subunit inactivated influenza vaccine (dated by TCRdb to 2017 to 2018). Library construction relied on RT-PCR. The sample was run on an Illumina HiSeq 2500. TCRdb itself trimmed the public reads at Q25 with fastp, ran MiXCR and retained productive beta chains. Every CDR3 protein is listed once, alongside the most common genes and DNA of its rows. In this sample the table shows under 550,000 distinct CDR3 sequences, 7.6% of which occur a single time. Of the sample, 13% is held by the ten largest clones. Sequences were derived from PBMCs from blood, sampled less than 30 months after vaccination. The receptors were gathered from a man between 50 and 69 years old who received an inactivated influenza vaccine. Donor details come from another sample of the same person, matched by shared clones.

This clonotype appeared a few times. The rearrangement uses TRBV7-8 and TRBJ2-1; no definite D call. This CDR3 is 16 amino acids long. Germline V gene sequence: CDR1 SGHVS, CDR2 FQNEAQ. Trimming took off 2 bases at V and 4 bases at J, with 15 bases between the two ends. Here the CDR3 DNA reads TGTGCCAGCAGCTTAATTAGGGTTCAACCTTACAATGAGCAGTTCTTC. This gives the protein CASSLIRVQPYNEQFF.

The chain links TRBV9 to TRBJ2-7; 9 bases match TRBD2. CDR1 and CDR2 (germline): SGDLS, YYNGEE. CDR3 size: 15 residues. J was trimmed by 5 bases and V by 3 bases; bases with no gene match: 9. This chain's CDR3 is CASSASGIRSNEQYF. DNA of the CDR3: TGTGCCAGCAGCGCTAGCGGGATCCGCTCGAACGAGCAGTACTTC.

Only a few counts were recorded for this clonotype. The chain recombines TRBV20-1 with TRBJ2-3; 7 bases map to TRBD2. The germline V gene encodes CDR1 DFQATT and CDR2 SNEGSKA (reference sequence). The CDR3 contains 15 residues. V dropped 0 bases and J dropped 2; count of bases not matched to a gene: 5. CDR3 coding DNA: TGCAGTGCTAGAGATTACCGGGAGGTCACAGATACGCAGTATTTT. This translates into CSARDYREVTDTQYF.

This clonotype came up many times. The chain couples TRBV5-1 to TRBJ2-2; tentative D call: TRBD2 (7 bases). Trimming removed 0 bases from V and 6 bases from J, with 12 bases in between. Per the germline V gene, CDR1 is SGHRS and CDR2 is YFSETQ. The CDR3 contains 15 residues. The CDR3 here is CASSLVGGGAGELFF. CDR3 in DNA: TGCGCCAGCAGCTTGGTTGGCGGGGGCGCCGGGGAGCTGTTTTTT.

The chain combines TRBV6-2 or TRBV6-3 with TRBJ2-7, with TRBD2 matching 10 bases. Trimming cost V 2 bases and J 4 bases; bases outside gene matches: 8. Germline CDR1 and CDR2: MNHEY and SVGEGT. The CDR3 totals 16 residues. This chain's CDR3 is CASSYSQREGRYEQYF. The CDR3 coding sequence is TGTGCCAGCAGTTACAGTCAGCGGGAGGGCCGGTACGAGCAGTACTTC.

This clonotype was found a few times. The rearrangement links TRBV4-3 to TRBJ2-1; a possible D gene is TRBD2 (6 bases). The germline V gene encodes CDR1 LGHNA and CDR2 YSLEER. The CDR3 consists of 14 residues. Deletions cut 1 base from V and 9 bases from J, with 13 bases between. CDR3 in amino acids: CASSQVTGVSEQFF. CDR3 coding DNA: TGCGCCAGCAGCCAAGTTACGGGAGTAAGTGAGCAGTTCTTC.

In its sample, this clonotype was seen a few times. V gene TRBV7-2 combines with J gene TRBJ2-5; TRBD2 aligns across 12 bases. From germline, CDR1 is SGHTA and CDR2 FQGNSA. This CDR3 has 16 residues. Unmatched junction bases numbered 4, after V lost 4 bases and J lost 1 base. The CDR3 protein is CASSYSTSGGQETQYF. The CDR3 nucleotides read TGTGCCAGCAGCTATTCGACTAGCGGGGGCCAAGAGACCCAGTACTTC.

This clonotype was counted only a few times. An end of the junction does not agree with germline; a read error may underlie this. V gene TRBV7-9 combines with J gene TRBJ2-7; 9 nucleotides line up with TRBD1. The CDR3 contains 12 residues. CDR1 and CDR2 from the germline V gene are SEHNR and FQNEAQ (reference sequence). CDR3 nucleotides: TGTGCCAGCAGCTTAGGGGACAGGGAGCCGTACTTC. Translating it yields CASSLGDREPYF. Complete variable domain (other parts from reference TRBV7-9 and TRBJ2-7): DTGVSQNPRHKITKRGQNVTFRCDPISEHNRLYWYRQTLGQGPEFLTYFQNEAQLEKSRLLSDRFSAERPKGSFSTLEIQRTEQGDSAMYLCASSLGDREPYFGPGTRLTVT.

For the CDR3, the DNA is TGTGCCAGCAGAACTCCCTTGGGAGGCGGACTTTCTGGGGCCAACGTCCTGACTTTC. Protein sequence: CASRTPLGGGLSGANVLTF. The gene calls are TRBV6-1 and TRBJ2-6, with a possible D match to TRBD2 (6 bases). This CDR3 has 19 residues. The ends were cut back, 6 bases at V and 1 base at J, with 22 bases in the middle. CDR1 and CDR2 (germline): MNHNS, SASEGT.

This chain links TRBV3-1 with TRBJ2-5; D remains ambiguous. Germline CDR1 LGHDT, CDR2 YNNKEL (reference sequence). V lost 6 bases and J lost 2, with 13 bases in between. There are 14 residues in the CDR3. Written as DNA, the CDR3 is TGTGCCAGCAGTTACGCGACGGTTCAAGAGACCCAGTACTTC. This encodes CASSYATVQETQYF.

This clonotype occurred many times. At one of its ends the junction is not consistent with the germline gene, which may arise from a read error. CDR3 in DNA: TGTGCCAGCAGCTTAGGGAACTCTGGGGCCAACGTCCTGACTTTC. This sequence encodes CASSLGNSGANVLTF. The rearrangement joins TRBV5-1 to TRBJ2-6; no reliable D call. The CDR3 loop spans 15 amino acids. CDR1 SGHRS and CDR2 YFSETQ come from the germline V gene.

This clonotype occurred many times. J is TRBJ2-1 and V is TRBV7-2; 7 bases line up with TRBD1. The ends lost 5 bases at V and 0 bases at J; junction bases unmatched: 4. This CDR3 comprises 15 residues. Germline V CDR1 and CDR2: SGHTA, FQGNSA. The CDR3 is CASSPDRYSYNEQFF. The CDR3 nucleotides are TGTGCCAGCAGCCCGGACAGGTACTCCTACAATGAGCAGTTCTTC.

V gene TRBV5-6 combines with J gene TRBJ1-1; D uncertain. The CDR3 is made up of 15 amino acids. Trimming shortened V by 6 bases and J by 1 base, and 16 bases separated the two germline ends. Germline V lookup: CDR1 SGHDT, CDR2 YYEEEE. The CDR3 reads CASNGRKLRNTEAFF. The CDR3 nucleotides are TGTGCCAGCAACGGGAGAAAGCTAAGGAACACTGAAGCTTTCTTT.

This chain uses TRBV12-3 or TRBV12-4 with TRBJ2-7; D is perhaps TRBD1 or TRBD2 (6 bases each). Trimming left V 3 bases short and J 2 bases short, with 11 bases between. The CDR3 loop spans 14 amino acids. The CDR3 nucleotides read TGTGCCAGCAGTTTGTCGGGGGCTCCCTACGAGCAGTACTTC. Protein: CASSLSGAPYEQYF.

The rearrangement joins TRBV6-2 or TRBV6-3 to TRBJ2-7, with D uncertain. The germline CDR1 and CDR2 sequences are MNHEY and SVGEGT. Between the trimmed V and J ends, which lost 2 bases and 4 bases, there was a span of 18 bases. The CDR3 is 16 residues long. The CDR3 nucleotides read TGTGCCAGCAGTTACATTCTAGGCAGAGAACTTTACGAGCAGTACTTC. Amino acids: CASSYILGRELYEQYF.

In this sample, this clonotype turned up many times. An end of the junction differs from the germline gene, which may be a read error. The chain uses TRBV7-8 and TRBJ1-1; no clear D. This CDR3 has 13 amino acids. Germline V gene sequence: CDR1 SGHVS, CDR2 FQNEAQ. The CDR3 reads CASSLVGDTEAFF. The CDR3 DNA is TGCGCCAGCAGCTTGGTTGGGGACACTGAAGCTTTCTTT.

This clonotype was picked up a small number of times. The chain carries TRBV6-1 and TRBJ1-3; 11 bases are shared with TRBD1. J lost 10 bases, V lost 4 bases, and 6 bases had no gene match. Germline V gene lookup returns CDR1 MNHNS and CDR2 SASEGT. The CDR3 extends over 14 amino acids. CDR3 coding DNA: TGTGCCAGCAGTGGGACAGGGGGCAAGAGGACCATATATTTT. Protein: CASSGTGGKRTIYF.

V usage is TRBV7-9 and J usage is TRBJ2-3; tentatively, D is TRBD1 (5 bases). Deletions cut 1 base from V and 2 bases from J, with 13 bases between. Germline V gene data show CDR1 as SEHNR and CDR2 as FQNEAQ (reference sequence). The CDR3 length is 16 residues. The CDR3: CASSLGPGHITDTQYF. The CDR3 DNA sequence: TGTGCCAGCAGCTTAGGGCCAGGACACATCACAGATACGCAGTATTTT.